The 15 T cell receptor beta chains in this list originate from one sample, sequenced in a study of T cells in Graves' hyperthyroidism and ophthalmopathy. TCR beta CDR3 regions were amplified from RNA transcripts. The HTBI primer set drove a first-round RT-PCR of the TCR CDR3. In TCRdb, the multiplex PCR reads were re-called with MiXCR into one record per CDR3 protein. The table lists a few hundred thousand distinct CDR3 sequences, around 25% of them singletons. Sequencing was done on a sample of blood. Receptors originate from a man over 45 with Graves' hyperthyroidism.

CDR3 nucleotides: TGCGCCAGCAGAGACACTAAACGGACAGGGATCCCAGATACGCAGTATTTT. This translates into CASRDTKRTGIPDTQYF. The chain joins TRBV5-1 to TRBJ2-3, with 8 bases aligning to TRBD1. This CDR3 is 17 amino acids long. Germline CDR1 SGHRS, CDR2 YFSETQ. The trim removed 5 bases at V and 4 bases at J, leaving 15 bases unmatched.

The chain employs TRBV24-1 and TRBJ2-2, with D possibly matching TRBD2 (7 bases). The CDR3 sequence is 15 residues long. Germline CDR1 is KGHDR and CDR2 is SFDVKD. V was clipped by 4 bases and J by 7 bases, with 15 bases between them. The CDR3: CATSDSQGGGGELFF. CDR3 in DNA: TGTGCCACCAGTGACTCACAGGGAGGGGGCGGGGAGCTGTTTTTT.

The chain links TRBV5-1 to TRBJ2-3; D possibly matches TRBD1 or TRBD2 (5 bases each). Deletions cut 4 bases from V and 3 bases from J, with 18 bases between. The germline V gene encodes CDR1 SGHRS and CDR2 YFSETQ. This CDR3 is built from 16 residues. CDR3 nucleotides: TGCGCCAGCAGCCTAGTGTCCAATGGGGGTACAGATACGCAGTATTTT. Its translation is CASSLVSNGGTDTQYF. The whole variable domain, remainder taken from reference TRBV5-1 and TRBJ2-3, is KAGVTQTPRYLIKTRGQQVTLSCSPISGHRSVSWYQQTPGQGLQFLFEYFSETQRNKGNFPGRFSGRQFSNSRSEMNVSTLELGDSALYLCASSLVSNGGTDTQYFGPGTRLTVL.

V and J are TRBV6-1 and TRBJ1-2; the match to TRBD1 covers 9 bases. The CDR3 sequence is 14 residues long. From germline, CDR1 is MNHNS and CDR2 SASEGT. V was pared by 4 bases and J by 6 bases, with 6 bases of the junction left unmatched. CDR3 bases: TGTGCCAGCAGTGCCCGGGACAGGGTAGATGGCTACACCTTC. This translates into CASSARDRVDGYTF.

This clonotype was observed a few times. V gene TRBV12-3 or TRBV12-4 combines with J gene TRBJ2-1; 11 bases align to TRBD2. The CDR3 extends over 15 amino acids. V shed 5 bases and J 9 bases; nucleotides not matched to a gene: 9. The CDR3 sequence: CASSPRLAGRGEQFF. The CDR3 nucleotides read TGTGCCAGCAGTCCTCGACTAGCGGGAAGGGGTGAGCAGTTCTTC.

The V gene is TRBV12-3 or TRBV12-4, the J gene TRBJ2-7; D possibly corresponds to TRBD1 (6 bases). CDR3 length: 14 residues. V gave up 8 bases and J gave up 1 base, with 15 bases separating them. DNA of the CDR3: TGTGCCAGCGCCTTCGCAGGGGCATCCTACGAGCAGTACTTC. Its translation: CASAFAGASYEQYF.

This clonotype was recorded a few times. The chain links TRBV6-2 or TRBV6-3 to TRBJ2-6; TRBD1 or TRBD2 may be the D gene (5 bases each). Germline V gene data show CDR1 as MNHEY and CDR2 as SVGEGT. The CDR3 has 18 amino acids. Trimming pared 7 bases from V and 0 bases from J, leaving 19 bases between. The CDR3 loop is CASKRSGTGSSGANVLTF. The CDR3, as DNA: TGTGCCAGCAAACGATCGGGGACGGGTAGCTCTGGGGCCAACGTCCTGACTTTC.

A few counts support this clonotype. CDR3 coding DNA: TGTGCCAGCAGTTATAGTCTATTCTCCTACAATGAGCAGTTCTTC. It translates to CASSYSLFSYNEQFF. The chain carries TRBV6-5 and TRBJ2-1; no clear D. Trimming pared 3 bases from V and 0 bases from J, leaving 9 bases between. The germline V gene has CDR1 MNHEY and CDR2 SVGAGI. This CDR3 has 15 amino acids.

This clonotype was found many times. The genes are TRBV28 and TRBJ1-1; D is perhaps TRBD1 (6 bases). Germline CDR1 MDHEN, CDR2 SYDVKM. The V end was cut by 7 bases, the J end by 4 bases, with 13 bases between. The CDR3 is made up of 13 amino acids. The CDR3 DNA sequence: TGTGCCAGCACCATAGGGGGGAGCACTGAAGCTTTCTTT. Encoded protein: CASTIGGSTEAFF.

This clonotype has ten or more counts. The V gene is TRBV3-1, the J gene TRBJ2-7, with TRBD2 matching 8 bases. The length of the CDR3 is 16 residues. Germline CDR1 reads LGHDT; CDR2 reads YNNKEL (reference sequence). Germline trimming cut 4 bases from V and 4 bases from J; bases unmatched to any gene: 12. The CDR3 coding sequence is TGTGCCAGCAGCCCCAGAGTTGGTAGCGGGATTTACGAGCAGTACTTC. It translates to CASSPRVGSGIYEQYF.

At least ten counts were recorded for this clonotype. This chain links TRBV20-1 with TRBJ2-1; 9 bases are a match to TRBD2. V dropped 2 bases and J dropped 6; count of bases not matched to a gene: 2. The CDR3 extends over 13 amino acids. Per the germline V gene, CDR1 is DFQATT and CDR2 is SNEGSKA (reference sequence). The CDR3 coding sequence is TGCAGTGCTAGAATAGCGGGGGTCAATGAGCAGTTCTTC. Translated: CSARIAGVNEQFF.

This clonotype was found a few times. The chain is built from TRBV7-2 and TRBJ1-1; 8 bases align to TRBD1. From germline, CDR1 is SGHTA and CDR2 FQGNSA. Losses at the gene ends were 4 bases for V and 5 bases for J; bases not matched to a gene: 6. This CDR3 has 14 residues. The CDR3: CASSYTGGDTEAFF. CDR3 nucleotide sequence: TGTGCCAGCAGCTACACAGGGGGAGATACTGAAGCTTTCTTT.

V is TRBV7-2 and J is TRBJ1-1; D is perhaps TRBD1 (6 bases). The CDR3 totals 12 residues. Trimming cost V 5 bases and J 6 bases, with 10 bases left between them. Germline V lookup: CDR1 SGHTA, CDR2 FQGNSA. CDR3 nucleotides: TGTGCCAGCAGCCATGGGGGCCCTGAAGCTTTCTTT. This gives the protein CASSHGGPEAFF.

DNA for the CDR3: TGTGCCAGCAGTCTCGTCTCTGGAAACACCATATATTTT. Its protein is CASSLVSGNTIYF. The chain combines TRBV9 with TRBJ1-3; no clear D gene. V was trimmed by 5 bases and J by 0 bases, leaving 6 bases between them. This CDR3 is 13 amino acids long. CDR1 and CDR2 (germline): SGDLS, YYNGEE.

Only a few counts were recorded for this clonotype. This chain connects TRBV10-3 to TRBJ2-7; TRBD1 is a possible D gene (5 bases). There are 12 residues in the CDR3. V shed 5 bases and J shed 4 bases, with 9 bases lying between them. CDR1 and CDR2 from the germline V gene are ENHRY and SYGVKD. The CDR3 DNA follows: TGTGCCATCAGTACGACAGAGTACGAGCAGTACTTC. Its translation: CAISTTEYEQYF.